What follows describes a single TCR beta chain. This may come from a read error, since a much larger clone is one base off. The same CDR3 is also encoded by other DNA sequences in this sample. This specimen comes from a study of blood T cell repertoires in COVID-19. About the research overall: Samples came from the United States, Italy and Spain, spanning acute and convalescent COVID-19. Sample material is recorded as cDNA or gDNA derived from T cells, B-cell-depleted T cells, or PBMCs.

CDR3 length: 14 amino acids. V was cut by 1 base and J by 2 bases, with 8 bases left in between. Germline-derived CDR1 and CDR2 are MNHNS and SASEGT. In the study's own analysis: Scientists estimated how many nucleated cells there were by amplifying reference gene primers. The data were produced by immunoSEQ multiplex PCR, yet TCRdb's version contains in-frame clones alone and is incomplete. Clone size and V and J calls were adopted from that table, with D and trimming inferred from the DNA. The data contain about 130,000 clones, roughly four fifths of them singletons. The sequenced sample consisted of peripheral blood. The rearrangement joins TRBV6-1 to TRBJ1-1, with D tentatively TRBD1 (5 bases). The source is a human donor in a cohort sampled during active COVID-19. In DNA, the CDR3 is TGTGCCAGCAGTGAAGGGGGCGCAAACACTGAAGCTTTCTTT. The encoded protein is CASSEGGANTEAFF.